This T cell receptor (beta chain) was profiled in a study of technical replicates of blood from a few donors. The repertoire was sequenced with immunoSEQ multiplex PCR; TCRdb's copy has only in-frame clones and lacks some. Here the sample spans 65,000 to 90,000 clones, roughly 94% being singletons. Trimming took off 6 bases at V and 4 bases at J, with 13 bases between the two ends. This CDR3 is 13 amino acids long. Germline values: CDR1 SGHTS, CDR2 YDEGEE. The receptor was derived from a human donor in good health. Input material: T cells isolated from PBMCs. This chain connects TRBV5-8 to TRBJ1-1; the D gene is possibly TRBD1 (5 bases). In DNA, the CDR3 is TGTGCCAGCACCTTCCAGGGTCTCACTGAAGCTTTCTTT. Translating gives CASTFQGLTEAFF.